The 30 T cell receptor beta chains given below trace back to one sample, sequenced in a study of prognosis after radiotherapy for stage I lung cancer. Amplicons of TCR beta CDR3 were generated from genomic DNA by two-round multiplex PCR. Initially, in first-round PCR, primers specific to each TRBV and TRBJ gene were used. TCRdb processed the multiplex PCR reads anew with MiXCR; each CDR3 protein has one entry. The repertoire consists of about 26,000 distinct CDR3 sequences, with around 30% occurring once and the leading ten covering 35% to 45%. Sequenced material: PBMCs, taken before or after stereotactic body radiation therapy (not recorded which). The receptors stem from a donor at least 50 years old with non-small cell lung cancer.

This clonotype was observed a single time. The CDR3 sequence: CASRGDGYTF. The DNA for the CDR3 is TGTGCCAGTCGGGGGGATGGCTACACCTTC. The chain uses TRBV19 and TRBJ1-2; TRBD1 might be the D (5 bases). Between the trimmed V and J ends, which lost 8 bases and 6 bases, there was a span of 7 bases. The CDR3 has 10 residues. The germline CDR1 and CDR2 sequences are LNHDA and SQIVND (reference sequence).

The V and J genes are TRBV12-3 or TRBV12-4 and TRBJ2-7; 8 bases are a match to TRBD2. CDR3 length: 13 residues. V shed 2 bases and J 7 bases; nucleotides not matched to a gene: 4. This CDR3 is CASSLNGGGEQYF. In DNA form, the CDR3 reads TGTGCCAGCAGTTTAAACGGCGGGGGGGAGCAGTACTTC.

This clonotype showed up just a few times. A far bigger clonotype differs at one base, so this is likely a read error. The chain has TRBV7-2 and TRBJ2-5, with D perhaps matching TRBD1 (6 bases). The J call may be in error: the DNA end matches TRBJ2-1 better. Per germline, CDR1 SGHTA and CDR2 FQGNSA. This CDR3 contains 14 residues. The CDR3 spells CASSLNTGTYEQFF. The CDR3 nucleotides read TGTGCCAGCAGCTTAAACACAGGGACCTATGAGCAGTTCTTC.

This clonotype was counted many times. V is TRBV7-9 and J is TRBJ2-7, with D tentatively TRBD2 (5 bases). Trimming took 5 bases from V and 6 from J, leaving 14 bases between them. Germline V gene lookup returns CDR1 SEHNR and CDR2 FQNEAQ (reference sequence). The CDR3 totals 13 residues. DNA for the CDR3: TGTGCCAGCAGCCCCCAGCGGAGGAGCGAGCAGTACTTC. Translating gives CASSPQRRSEQYF.

With respect to this clonotype: A much bigger clone sits one base away, suggesting this may be a read error. This chain joins TRBV5-4 and TRBJ2-3; unclear D gene. Per germline, CDR1 SGHNT and CDR2 YYREEE (reference sequence). The length of the CDR3 is 15 residues. The CDR3 bases are TGTGCCAGCAGCTTAGACACATCAAGCACAGATACGCACTATTTT. Its protein is CASSLDTSSTDTHYF.

The rearrangement joins TRBV6-2 or TRBV6-3 to TRBJ2-7, with D tentatively TRBD2 (6 bases). CDR1 MNHEY and CDR2 SVGEGT come from the germline V gene. This CDR3 is 11 amino acids long. V lost 11 bases and J 4 bases, leaving 12 bases between the germline ends. The CDR3 DNA follows: TGTGCCGTATCCGGAGGGTACGAGCAGTACTTC. It specifies CAVSGGYEQYF.

This clonotype was detected ten times or more. The chain has TRBV4-1 and TRBJ2-2; D is perhaps TRBD1 (6 bases). This CDR3 contains 15 residues. Germline V gene lookup returns CDR1 MGHRA and CDR2 YSYEKL. Trimming pared 1 base from V and 4 bases from J, leaving 10 bases between. The DNA of the CDR3 is TGCGCCAGCAGCCAAGTGACAGGTCGCACCGGGGAGCTGTTTTTT. It yields the protein CASSQVTGRTGELFF.

This clonotype has ten or more counts. The chain is built from TRBV19 and TRBJ1-3; the match to TRBD1 covers 8 bases. Per germline, CDR1 LNHDA and CDR2 SQIVND (reference sequence). This CDR3 is built from 16 residues. V gave up 5 bases and J gave up 2 bases; unmatched junction bases: 8. CDR3 protein: CASSPRQGSTGNTIYF. The CDR3 DNA reads TGTGCCAGTAGTCCGAGACAGGGGAGTACTGGAAACACCATATATTTT.

This clonotype was recorded at least ten times. The chain recombines TRBV7-6 with TRBJ2-7; the D gene is possibly TRBD1 (5 bases). CDR1 and CDR2 (germline): SGHVS, FNYEAQ. This CDR3 is 16 amino acids long. Trimming cost V 6 bases and J 2 bases, with 20 bases left between them. The CDR3 DNA follows: TGTGCCAGCAGTATAGGGGTAGACCCATGGGCCTACGAGCAGTACTTC. Translated, it gives CASSIGVDPWAYEQYF.

Points on this clonotype: One end of the junction is discordant with germline, which a read error may explain. J is TRBJ1-5 and V is TRBV20-1; D gene uncertain. The CDR3 runs to 14 residues. Germline V gene data show CDR1 as DFQATT and CDR2 as SNEGSKA (reference sequence). CDR3: CSASNTHSNQTQHF. As DNA, the CDR3 is TGCAGTGCTAGTAACACACATAGCAATCAGACCCAGCATTTT.

At least ten counts were recorded for this clonotype. This chain connects TRBV10-3 to TRBJ1-1; D might be TRBD1 (6 bases). V lost 4 bases and J 2 bases, leaving 11 bases between the germline ends. Per the germline V gene, CDR1 is ENHRY and CDR2 is SYGVKD. The CDR3 runs to 14 residues. CDR3 in DNA: TGTGCCATCAGTGTCCGGGGGCAAAACACTGAAGCTTTCTTT. This codes for CAISVRGQNTEAFF.

This clonotype was detected many times. This chain joins TRBV30 and TRBJ1-3, with D uncertain. CDR3 length equals 11 residues. CDR1 GTSNPN and CDR2 SVGIG come from the germline V gene (reference sequence). V lost 1 base and J 6 bases, leaving 4 bases between the germline ends. This chain's CDR3 is CAWSAINTIYF. CDR3 DNA: TGTGCCTGGAGTGCTATAAACACCATATATTTT.

This clonotype has a count of ten or more. CDR3 protein: CAWSVSGGNTEAFF. The CDR3 DNA follows: TGTGCCTGGAGTGTAAGTGGGGGTAACACTGAAGCTTTCTTT. The genes are TRBV30 and TRBJ1-1, with D possibly TRBD1 on 5 matching bases. Germline CDR1 and CDR2: GTSNPN and SVGIG (reference sequence). The V end was cut by 0 bases, the J end by 2 bases, with 10 bases between. This CDR3 is 14 amino acids long.

This chain joins TRBV7-8 and TRBJ1-5, with D hard to call. The CDR3 loop spans 14 amino acids. The germline CDR1 and CDR2 sequences are SGHVS and FQNEAQ. V lost 1 base and J 2 bases, leaving 6 bases between the germline ends. In DNA form, the CDR3 reads TGTGCCAGCAGCTTAGTAGTTGGCAATCAGCCCCAGCATTTT. Its protein is CASSLVVGNQPQHF.

This clonotype was counted many times. The V call is TRBV2, the J call TRBJ2-3; 10 bases align to TRBD2. V was clipped by 6 bases and J by 2 bases; unmatched bases: 5. CDR1 SNHLY and CDR2 FYNNEI come from the germline V gene. The CDR3 is 15 amino acids. The CDR3 reads CASSLAGVVTDTQYF. The CDR3 DNA is TGTGCCAGCAGCCTAGCGGGGGTCGTCACAGATACGCAGTATTTT.

This clonotype was detected many times. The chain recombines TRBV28 with TRBJ1-5; D not certain. Deletions cut 4 bases from V and 7 bases from J, with 17 bases between. This CDR3 spans 15 amino acids. Germline CDR1 and CDR2: MDHEN and SYDVKM. The CDR3 nucleotides are TGTGCCAGCAGTTATGTCGGGGTTATCTACCAGCCCCAGCATTTT. Translating gives CASSYVGVIYQPQHF.

The chain recombines TRBV4-1 with TRBJ1-1; D uncertain. V was trimmed by 0 bases and J by 4 bases, leaving 12 bases between them. The CDR3 has 15 amino acids. Germline assignment: CDR1 MGHRA and CDR2 YSYEKL. CDR3 region: CASSQERAVSTEAFF. The CDR3 coding sequence is TGCGCCAGCAGCCAAGAGAGGGCGGTTAGCACTGAAGCTTTCTTT.

This clonotype has ten or more counts. This rearrangement joins TRBV6-4 to TRBJ2-6; D not resolved. V lost 3 bases and J lost 0, with 6 bases in between. Per the germline V gene, CDR1 is MRHNA and CDR2 is SNTAGT. CDR3 size: 15 residues. CDR3 sequence reads: CASSESVSGANVLTF. DNA for the CDR3: TGTGCCAGCAGTGAATCAGTCTCTGGGGCCAACGTCCTGACTTTC.

This clonotype was found many times. The chain links TRBV6-1 to TRBJ2-3; 9 bases are shared with TRBD2. The CDR3 loop spans 14 amino acids. The trim removed 3 bases at V and 6 bases at J, leaving 4 bases unmatched. Germline assignment: CDR1 MNHNS and CDR2 SASEGT. The CDR3 here is CASSDSGSSDTQYF. The CDR3 nucleotides read TGTGCCAGCAGTGATAGCGGGAGTAGCGATACGCAGTATTTT.

The sample holds many counts of this clonotype. This chain connects TRBV5-1 to TRBJ2-7; possible D gene TRBD1, 6 bases. The CDR3 sequence is 14 residues long. The germline V and J ends were trimmed by 2 bases and 7 bases, with 16 bases remaining between them. Germline V gene sequence: CDR1 SGHRS, CDR2 YFSETQ. CDR3 loop: CASSLNRVDDEQYF. For the CDR3, the DNA is TGCGCCAGCAGCTTAAACAGGGTAGACGATGAGCAGTACTTC.

This clonotype was seen repeatedly, ten times or more. The rearrangement joins TRBV20-1 to TRBJ1-1; weak D call: TRBD1 (6 bases). CDR1 DFQATT and CDR2 SNEGSKA come from the germline V gene (reference sequence). Trimming left V 6 bases short and J 5 bases short, with 16 bases between. The CDR3 runs to 13 residues. CDR3 in DNA: TGCAGTGCCCTGGAAGGGGGACGGACTGAAGCTTTCTTT. Its protein product is CSALEGGRTEAFF.

In this sample, this clonotype turned up many times. The gene calls are TRBV20-1 and TRBJ2-5; D possibly corresponds to TRBD2 (7 bases). Germline V gene lookup returns CDR1 DFQATT and CDR2 SNEGSKA (reference sequence). The CDR3 totals 15 residues. V was clipped by 3 bases and J by 5 bases, with 19 bases between them. DNA of the CDR3: TGCAGTGCTAGGAGGGGGGGGCGGGACCCGGAGACCCAGTACTTC. Protein product: CSARRGGRDPETQYF.

This clonotype was recorded at least ten times. The rearrangement links TRBV5-1 to TRBJ1-1, with a weak D call TRBD1 (5 bases). Trimming shortened V by 5 bases and J by 1 base, and 15 bases separated the two germline ends. The CDR3 extends over 15 amino acids. CDR1 is SGHRS, CDR2 YFSETQ, per germline. Here the CDR3 DNA reads TGCGCCAGCAGTTCGCTTGGGAGGGGGAACACTGAAGCTTTCTTT. Protein product: CASSSLGRGNTEAFF. The complete variable domain, with remaining parts taken from reference TRBV5-1 and TRBJ1-1, reads KAGVTQTPRYLIKTRGQQVTLSCSPISGHRSVSWYQQTPGQGLQFLFEYFSETQRNKGNFPGRFSGRQFSNSRSEMNVSTLELGDSALYLCASSSLGRGNTEAFFGQGTRLTVV.

Worth noting for this clonotype: This may arise from a read error, as a much more abundant clone is one base away. The rearrangement uses TRBV28 and TRBJ2-2; 10 nucleotides agree with TRBD1. The germline V gene encodes CDR1 MDHEN and CDR2 SYDVKM. This CDR3 spans 15 amino acids. The CDR3 DNA reads TGTGCCAGCAGTTTAGTCGACAGGGGGCGCGGGAAGCTGTTTTTT. It encodes CASSLVDRGRGKLFF. The full variable domain, rest sourced from reference TRBV28 and TRBJ2-2, is DVKVTQSSRYLVKRTGEKVFLECVQDMDHENMFWYRQDPGLGLRLIYFSYDVKMKEKGDIPEGYSVSREKKERFSLILESASTNQTSMYLCASSLVDRGRGKLFFGEGSRLTVL.

At least ten counts were recorded for this clonotype. DNA of the CDR3: TGTGCCACCAGTGATTTCGGGAACACCGGGGAGCTGTTTTTT. This codes for CATSDFGNTGELFF. The chain couples TRBV24-1 to TRBJ2-2; no firm D call. V was trimmed by 1 base and J by 1 base, leaving 3 bases between them. The germline CDR1 and CDR2 sequences are KGHDR and SFDVKD. CDR3 length: 14 residues.

This clonotype has ten or more counts. The chain uses TRBV30 and TRBJ1-1, with a possible D match to TRBD1 (6 bases). Germline-derived CDR1 and CDR2 are GTSNPN and SVGIG (reference sequence). The CDR3 consists of 14 residues. V dropped 0 bases and J dropped 6 bases, with 14 bases sitting between them. The CDR3 DNA sequence: TGTGCCTGGAGTGTACAGGGCTCATCTCCTGAAGCTTTCTTT. This encodes CAWSVQGSSPEAFF.

The table lists this clonotype with a count of one. This may come from a read error, since a much larger clone is one base off. The chain is built from TRBV7-2 and TRBJ1-1; 8 nucleotides line up with TRBD1. The CDR3 is 15 residues long. Trimming at V came to 4 bases and at J to 7 bases, leaving 11 bases not matched to a gene. Germline lookup yields CDR1 SGHTA and CDR2 FQGNSA. The CDR3 bases are TGTGCCAGCAGCTGGAACGGACAGGGAGGGAGTGAAGCTTTCTTT. Protein: CASSWNGQGGSEAFF.

This clonotype has ten or more counts. Relative to the germline gene, one junction end is altered; a read error may explain this. The V and J genes are TRBV7-7 and TRBJ2-1, with a tentative D call TRBD2 (6 bases). The CDR3 has 14 amino acids. CDR1 SSHAT and CDR2 FNYEAQ come from the germline V gene (reference sequence). CDR3 in amino acids: CASSLEVASDEQFF. The CDR3 bases are TGTGCTAGCAGCTTAGAAGTCGCTAGCGATGAGCAGTTCTTC.

Ten or more counts support this clonotype. The CDR3 DNA follows: TGTGCCAGCAGCTTAGCACGGGACCCGGAGACCCAGTACTTC. Translation gives CASSLARDPETQYF. This chain uses TRBV7-9 with TRBJ2-5; TRBD1 or TRBD2 may be the D gene (5 bases each). The CDR3 totals 14 residues. Germline CDR1 SEHNR, CDR2 FQNEAQ (reference sequence). V was cut by 0 bases and J by 5 bases, with 10 bases left in between.

This clonotype has ten or more counts. The V call is TRBV28, the J call TRBJ1-2; D is ambiguous. From germline, CDR1 is MDHEN and CDR2 SYDVKM. V lost 7 bases, J lost 8 bases, and 14 bases lay in between. The CDR3 covers 12 residues. The CDR3 loop is CASKGPAWGYTF. In nucleotides, the CDR3 is TGTGCCAGCAAAGGGCCCGCTTGGGGCTACACCTTC.